This T cell receptor beta chain was identified in a study of molecular identifiers for immune sequencing clone quantification. TCRdb ran MiXCR on the PCR reads and lists one entry per CDR3 protein. In the table there are some 650,000 distinct CDR3 sequences, about 20% of which are singletons. This clonotype was counted between two and nine times. The CDR3 is 14 residues long. Per the germline V gene, CDR1 is MNHEY and CDR2 is SVGEGT. J lost 5 bases, V lost 7 bases, and 7 bases had no gene match. Material: naive CD8+ T cells from blood, with Jurkat cell RNA spiked in. Subset: FACS-sorted CD8+CD4-CCR7+CD45RA+ naive T cells. V usage is TRBV6-2 or TRBV6-3 and J usage is TRBJ1-1, with 10 bases that match TRBD1. The sequence derives from a human donor in good health. Some libraries in this study had Jurkat cell RNA spiked in. The CDR3 loop reads CASKSGTGETEAFF. CDR3 DNA sequence: TGTGCCAGCAAATCCGGGACAGGGGAGACTGAAGCTTTCTTT.